Listed below are T cell receptor beta chains from one sample, sequenced in a study of cytomegalovirus exposure and HLA in healthy donors. Generated by immunoSEQ multiplex PCR, the TCRdb table keeps only in-frame clones and is missing some. The profile shows over 65,000 clones, 70% to 80% of them singletons. The specimen was PBMCs. These receptor sequences come from a human donor in good health. CDR3s include the opening cysteine and the closing phenylalanine or tryptophan. D genes are given only for firm matches. Only some rows state a clone size, as once, few, many or a class for expanded clones.

V	J	D	size	CDR3	DNA
TRBV5-6	TRBJ1-2	TRBD1	.	CASSAQGDYGYTF	TGTGCCAGCAGCGCACAGGGGGACTATGGCTACACCTTC
TRBV2	TRBJ2-1	.	.	CASSVYNEQFF	TGTGCCAGCAGTGTATACAATGAGCAGTTCTTC
TRBV6-5	TRBJ2-1	.	.	CASSYRGTSYNEQFF	TGTGCCAGCAGTTACCGGGGGACGTCCTACAATGAGCAGTTCTTC
TRBV29-1	TRBJ2-5	TRBD2	.	CGGTRRETQYF	TGCGGGGGGACTAGAAGGGAGACCCAGTACTTC
TRBV7-2	TRBJ2-2	TRBD1	.	CASSFTGTGVTGELFF	TGTGCCAGCAGCTTCACCGGGACAGGGGTCACCGGGGAGCTGTTTTTT
TRBV11-2	TRBJ1-1	.	few	CASSLGLNTEAFF	TGTGCCAGCAGCTTAGGGCTGAACACTGAAGCTTTCTTT
TRBV7-6	TRBJ2-7	TRBD1	.	CASSGGQGRSYEQYF	TGTGCCAGCAGCGGGGGACAGGGGAGAAGCTACGAGCAGTACTTC
TRBV6-4	TRBJ2-3	TRBD2	.	CARQGPSGGYRTDTQYF	TGTGCCAGGCAGGGACCTAGCGGGGGCTATCGCACAGATACGCAGTATTTT
TRBV5-6	TRBJ1-2	.	once	CASSGPPPDYGYTF	TGTGCCAGCAGCGGGCCCCCGCCTGACTATGGCTACACCTTC
TRBV9	TRBJ2-3	TRBD2	.	CASSFTSGLTDTQYF	TGTGCCAGCAGCTTCACTAGCGGGTTAACAGATACGCAGTATTTT
TRBV6-5	TRBJ2-1	TRBD1	.	CASSYTTGLNEQFF	TGTGCCAGCAGTTACACGACAGGGCTGAATGAGCAGTTCTTC
TRBV7-8	TRBJ2-6	.	.	CASSLWSGSGANVLTF	TGTGCCAGCAGCCTTTGGAGCGGATCTGGGGCCAACGTCCTGACTTTC
TRBV18	TRBJ1-1	.	.	CASSRETVLVTEAFF	TGTGCCAGCTCACGAGAGACAGTCTTGGTCACTGAAGCTTTCTTT
TRBV9	TRBJ2-1	.	.	CASSEDRTSSSYNEQFF	TGTGCCAGCAGCGAAGACAGGACCTCGAGCTCCTACAATGAGCAGTTCTTC
TRBV7-2	TRBJ2-7	.	many	CASSLESSGQPYEQYF	TGTGCCAGCAGCTTAGAGTCAAGCGGGCAACCCTACGAGCAGTACTTC
TRBV4-1	TRBJ2-4	.	.	CASSSNPGGAKNIQYF	TGCGCCAGCAGCTCTAACCCGGGTGGGGCCAAAAACATTCAGTACTTC
TRBV4-1	TRBJ1-2	.	.	CASSLRLRGDYGYTF	TGCGCCAGCAGCCTACGCCTCAGGGGCGACTATGGCTACACCTTC
TRBV5-4	TRBJ1-6	.	.	CASSLDLQGRISPLNF	TGTGCCAGCAGCTTGGATCTGCAGGGTCGTATTTCACCCCTCAACTTT
TRBV2	TRBJ2-1	TRBD1	.	CASSELPRGQGMEQFF	TGTGCCAGCAGTGAGCTCCCCCGAGGACAGGGGATGGAGCAGTTCTTC
TRBV7-9	TRBJ2-5	TRBD2	.	CASSLTSGETQYF	TGTGCCAGCAGCTTGACTAGCGGTGAGACCCAGTACTTC
TRBV5-5	TRBJ1-1	TRBD1	once	CASSGYRGNTEAFF	TGTGCCAGCAGCGGATACAGGGGGAACACTGAAGCTTTCTTT
TRBV25-1	TRBJ2-7	.	.	CASSTSRQEQYF	TGTGCCAGCAGTACCTCCCGACAGGAGCAGTACTTC
TRBV5-1	TRBJ2-5	.	.	CASSLTAGFYSETQYF	TGCGCCAGCAGCTTGACGGCAGGGTTCTATTCAGAGACCCAGTACTTC
TRBV16	TRBJ2-1	TRBD1	.	CASSQIFSRQGSHEQFF	TGTGCCAGCAGCCAAATCTTCTCGAGACAGGGGTCGCATGAGCAGTTCTTC
TRBV6-5	TRBJ2-7	.	.	CASSPSADSSYEQYF	TGTGCCAGCAGCCCCTCCGCAGACAGCTCCTACGAGCAGTACTTC